These 29 T cell receptor beta chains were sequenced from one sample in a study of T-cell memory formation after mild COVID-19. TCRdb processed the 5' RACE reads anew with MiXCR; each CDR3 protein has one entry. The sample includes 300,000 to 400,000 distinct CDR3 sequences, 15% of them seen just once. The sequenced material came from PBMCs or a T cell subset sorted from them (not recorded which). Receptor source: a man between 18 and 29 years old who had mild COVID-19 (a few samples of this study predate the infection). Cell type and time point are not known.

This clonotype was detected many times. The chain joins TRBV6-6 to TRBJ1-6; tentatively, D is TRBD1 (6 bases). V lost 4 bases, J lost 7 bases, and 8 bases lay in between. This CDR3 contains 13 residues. Germline lookup yields CDR1 MNHNY and CDR2 SVGAGI (reference sequence). The CDR3 sequence is CASSSGANSPLHF. The CDR3 nucleotides read TGTGCCAGCAGTTCAGGGGCAAATTCACCCCTCCACTTT.

A few counts support this clonotype. The chain recombines TRBV21-1 with TRBJ2-2; TRBD2 is taken as the D call from the table, unchecked against the DNA. TRBV21-1 is marked as a pseudogene. The CDR3 spans 19 residues. Here the CDR3 reads CASNLRTGTSGPNTGELFF. CDR3 bases: TGTGCCAGCAATTTGAGGACAGGCACTAGCGGGCCGAACACCGGGGAGCTGTTTTTT.

The table lists this clonotype with many counts. The V gene is TRBV28, the J gene TRBJ2-1; 12 bases line up with TRBD2. The germline V gene has CDR1 MDHEN and CDR2 SYDVKM. CDR3 length: 19 amino acids. V lost 3 bases and J lost 1; bases outside the gene matches: 10. The chain's CDR3 is CASSFLELAGGTSYNEQFF. In nucleotides, the CDR3 is TGTGCCAGCAGTTTTTTGGAACTAGCGGGGGGAACGTCCTACAATGAGCAGTTCTTC.

The chain uses TRBV7-2 and TRBJ2-1, with D maybe TRBD2 (5 bases). CDR3 length: 14 amino acids. V was shortened by 2 bases and J by 6 bases, with 11 bases between the two germline ends. Looked up from germline, CDR1 is SGHTA and CDR2 is FQGNSA. This CDR3 is CASSLSSGFNEQFF. CDR3 nucleotide sequence: TGTGCCAGCAGCTTAAGCAGCGGATTCAATGAGCAGTTCTTC.

V is TRBV11-1 and J is TRBJ2-7; 8 bases are a match to TRBD1. The length of the CDR3 is 16 residues. The germline V gene encodes CDR1 SGHAT and CDR2 FQDESV (reference sequence). J was trimmed by 5 bases and V by 5 bases; bases with no gene match: 14. CDR3 DNA sequence: TGTGCCAGCAGCCTTACCGGAGGAGGACAGGGAGACGAGCAGTACTTC. Translated, it gives CASSLTGGGQGDEQYF.

In this sample, this clonotype turned up many times. J is TRBJ2-2 and V is TRBV12-3 or TRBV12-4; 7 bases map to TRBD2. The CDR3 spans 18 residues. The trim removed 2 bases at V and 0 bases at J, leaving 9 bases unmatched. CDR3 protein: CASSLYGWEGTNTGELFF. The DNA of the CDR3 is TGTGCCAGCAGTTTATATGGCTGGGAGGGCACGAACACCGGGGAGCTGTTTTTT.

V gene TRBV20-1 combines with J gene TRBJ2-7, with D possibly matching TRBD1 (5 bases). This CDR3 has 13 amino acids. Germline V CDR1 and CDR2: DFQATT, SNEGSKA (reference sequence). The V gene lost 5 bases and the J gene lost 0 bases, with 11 bases spanning the gap. This CDR3 is CSAGSRDSYEQYV. CDR3 nucleotides: TGCAGTGCTGGGTCCAGGGACTCCTACGAGCAGTACGTC.

This clonotype occurred a few times. The V call is TRBV6-5, the J call TRBJ2-2; unclear D gene. From germline, CDR1 is MNHEY and CDR2 SVGAGI. The V end lost 2 bases, the J end lost 6 bases, and 7 bases lay between the germline ends. The CDR3 covers 13 residues. The CDR3 DNA is TGTGCCAGCAGTTACGAGAGCCCCGGGGAGCTGTTTTTT. This encodes CASSYESPGELFF.

The V call is TRBV30, the J call TRBJ2-3, with D tentatively TRBD2 (5 bases). The V end lost 5 bases, the J end lost 5 bases, and 14 bases lay between the germline ends. The germline V gene encodes CDR1 GTSNPN and CDR2 SVGIG (reference sequence). The CDR3 has 13 amino acids. This CDR3 reads CAWQAVYQDTQYF. CDR3 bases: TGTGCCTGGCAAGCGGTGTATCAAGATACGCAGTATTTT.

J is TRBJ1-1 and V is TRBV15; the D is unclear. V was clipped by 1 base and J by 1 base, with 10 bases between them. This CDR3 region has 15 residues. Germline V CDR1 and CDR2: LNHNV, YYDKDF (reference sequence). The CDR3 sequence: CATSRGSRPNTEAFF. The CDR3 DNA reads TGTGCCACCAGCAGAGGAAGCCGACCGAACACTGAAGCTTTCTTT.

This clonotype appeared a few times. The chain is built from TRBV10-3 and TRBJ2-3, with 8 bases lining up with TRBD2. V was clipped by 2 bases and J by 1 base; unmatched bases: 5. There are 16 residues in the CDR3. From germline, CDR1 is ENHRY and CDR2 SYGVKD. The DNA for the CDR3 is TGTGCCATCAGTGAGCCGAGCGGGGGCGGCACAGATACGCAGTATTTT. Translating gives CAISEPSGGGTDTQYF.

The rearrangement links TRBV7-9 to TRBJ2-7; 12 positions agree with TRBD1. The CDR3 length is 17 residues. Unmatched junction bases numbered 11, after V lost 5 bases and J lost 3 bases. Germline V gene data show CDR1 as SEHNR and CDR2 as FQNEAQ (reference sequence). Written as DNA, the CDR3 is TGTGCCAGCAGCCTCGGGGACAGGGGGCTTTCGGACTACGAGCAGTACTTC. It specifies CASSLGDRGLSDYEQYF.

Comments on this clonotype: Being one base from a much bigger clone, this may be a read error. The V and J genes are TRBV28 and TRBJ1-1; 7 bases fit TRBD1. This CDR3 has 13 residues. The germline gives CDR1 MDHEN, CDR2 SYDVKM. Trimming removed 6 bases from V and 1 base from J; junction bases left unmatched: 2. CDR3 protein: CASRGQRNTEAFF. In DNA form, the CDR3 reads TGTGCCAGCAGGGGACAGAGGAACACTGAAGCTTTCTTT.

The V call is TRBV7-3, the J call TRBJ2-5; tentative D call: TRBD2 (5 bases). In germline, CDR1 is SGHTA, CDR2 FQGTGA. V was trimmed by 3 bases and J by 5 bases, leaving 13 bases between them. This CDR3 is built from 14 residues. CDR3 DNA sequence: TGTGCCAGCAGCTTCGGGTCGGGGAGTGAGACCCAGTACTTC. Encoded protein: CASSFGSGSETQYF. The full variable domain, its missing parts supplied by reference TRBV7-3 and TRBJ2-5, is GAGVSQTPSNKVTEKGKYVELRCDPISGHTALYWYRQSLGQGPEFLIYFQGTGAADDSGLPNDRFFAVRPEGSVSTLKIQRTERGDSAVYLCASSFGSGSETQYFGPGTRLLVL.

In its sample, this clonotype was seen a few times. V gene TRBV2 combines with J gene TRBJ2-3; perhaps TRBD2 as D (5 bases). The V end lost 3 bases, the J end lost 9 bases, and 7 bases lay between the germline ends. The CDR3 covers 11 residues. In germline, CDR1 is SNHLY, CDR2 FYNNEI. CDR3 amino acids: CASSDEGTQYF. The CDR3 coding sequence is TGTGCCAGCAGTGATGAGGGCACGCAGTATTTT. Filled out from reference TRBV2 and TRBJ2-3, the complete variable domain reads EPEVTQTPSHQVTQMGQEVILRCVPISNHLYFYWYRQILGQKVEFLVSFYNNEISEKSEIFDDQFSVERPDGSNFTLKIRSTKLEDSAMYFCASSDEGTQYFGPGTRLTVL.

The sample holds many counts of this clonotype. The rearrangement links TRBV4-1 to TRBJ2-2; possibly TRBD1 for D (6 bases). The V and J ends lost 1 base and 6 bases respectively, with 15 bases between them. The V gene's germline CDR1 is MGHRA and CDR2 YSYEKL. The CDR3 consists of 16 residues. Here the CDR3 reads CASSQVTRGGPGELFF. DNA of the CDR3: TGCGCCAGCAGCCAAGTCACTAGAGGGGGTCCCGGGGAGCTGTTTTTT.

The chain uses TRBV20-1 and TRBJ2-1; TRBD1 might be the D (6 bases). This CDR3 has 12 residues. Trimming left V 5 bases short and J 9 bases short, with 14 bases between. Germline CDR1 reads DFQATT; CDR2 reads SNEGSKA (reference sequence). The CDR3 DNA follows: TGCAGTGCTTCTAACCAGGGGAGTGAGCAGTTCTTC. This translates into CSASNQGSEQFF.

This clonotype was seen more than once but under ten times. The chain carries TRBV5-1 and TRBJ2-1; TRBD2 aligns across 10 bases. Germline CDR1 SGHRS, CDR2 YFSETQ. This CDR3 is built from 15 residues. The trim removed 0 bases at V and 8 bases at J, leaving 5 bases unmatched. The CDR3 region is CASSLGAGGLDEQFF. The DNA of the CDR3 is TGCGCCAGCAGCTTGGGAGCGGGGGGGCTTGATGAGCAGTTCTTC.

The V and J genes are TRBV20-1 and TRBJ2-7; 7 nucleotides line up with TRBD1. J was trimmed by 6 bases and V by 5 bases; bases with no gene match: 13. The CDR3 runs 14 residues. Germline-derived CDR1 and CDR2 are DFQATT and SNEGSKA (reference sequence). The CDR3 DNA follows: TGCAGTGCTCTTACGGGACAGACTATTCCCGAGCAGTACGTC. This codes for CSALTGQTIPEQYV.

This clonotype has a count of ten or more. This chain uses TRBV6-2 or TRBV6-3 with TRBJ2-7, with 8 positions matching TRBD2. Germline CDR1 reads MNHEY; CDR2 reads SVGEGT. CDR3 length: 15 amino acids. After removal of 3 bases from V and 3 bases from J, the junction contained 7 bases not matched to a gene. The CDR3 protein is CASSYNGGGLYEQYV. The CDR3 DNA reads TGTGCCAGCAGTTATAACGGCGGGGGGCTCTACGAGCAGTACGTC.

The chain recombines TRBV5-1 with TRBJ2-7; TRBD2 aligns across 9 bases. Germline assignment: CDR1 SGHRS and CDR2 YFSETQ. V dropped 5 bases and J dropped 3; count of bases not matched to a gene: 9. The CDR3 runs 15 residues. The CDR3 DNA follows: TGCGCCAGCAGGTTGACTAGCGGAATACACTACGAGCAGTACTTC. Amino acid sequence: CASRLTSGIHYEQYF.

The rearrangement joins TRBV3-1 to TRBJ2-5; TRBD1 might be the D (5 bases). The length of the CDR3 is 15 residues. The germline V and J ends were trimmed by 1 base and 7 bases, with 16 bases remaining between them. Germline V lookup: CDR1 LGHDT, CDR2 YNNKEL (reference sequence). CDR3 protein: CASSQGSGPQGTQYF. The CDR3 DNA reads as TGTGCCAGCAGCCAAGGATCCGGCCCTCAGGGGACCCAGTACTTC.

The CDR3 DNA reads TGCAGTGCAAAACCACAGGGGGCCGGGGGCACAGATACGCAGTATTTT. Protein sequence: CSAKPQGAGGTDTQYF. This sequence joins TRBV20-1 and TRBJ2-3; 9 bases match TRBD1. V dropped 6 bases and J dropped 1; count of bases not matched to a gene: 11. The germline V gene has CDR1 DFQATT and CDR2 SNEGSKA (reference sequence). The CDR3 totals 16 residues.

The rearrangement links TRBV12-3 or TRBV12-4 to TRBJ1-1; no definite D call. Between the trimmed V and J ends, which lost 6 bases and 0 bases, there was a span of 5 bases. CDR3 length: 12 amino acids. The CDR3 sequence is CASRRLNTEAFF. The CDR3 DNA reads as TGTGCCAGCAGAAGGCTGAACACTGAAGCTTTCTTT.

This clonotype has a handful of counts. The V and J genes are TRBV5-1 and TRBJ2-3, with 8 nucleotides matching TRBD2. The CDR3 length is 14 residues. With V trimmed by 6 bases and J by 5 bases, 8 bases remained unmatched. Germline lookup yields CDR1 SGHRS and CDR2 YFSETQ. The DNA for the CDR3 is TGCGCCAGCAACCCAGCGGGGGCCAGAGATACGCAGTATTTT. This encodes CASNPAGARDTQYF.

The chain couples TRBV20-1 to TRBJ2-5; D unresolved. The CDR3 is made up of 15 amino acids. Germline V gene lookup returns CDR1 DFQATT and CDR2 SNEGSKA (reference sequence). The V and J ends lost 1 base and 5 bases respectively, with 17 bases between them. CDR3 in DNA: TGCAGTGCTAGAGTTAGGGTTGCCGGCAAGGAGACCCAGTACTTC. Its translation is CSARVRVAGKETQYF.

This clonotype was observed a handful of times. The rearrangement links TRBV5-5 to TRBJ2-1, with a weak D call TRBD2 (6 bases). The CDR3 loop spans 15 amino acids. Germline lookup yields CDR1 SGHKS and CDR2 YYEKEE (reference sequence). Trimming took 4 bases from V and 5 from J, leaving 16 bases between them. CDR3 region: CASSKGLEHNNEQFF. In DNA form, the CDR3 reads TGTGCCAGCAGCAAGGGACTCGAACATAACAATGAGCAGTTCTTC.

In its sample, this clonotype was seen a few times. This chain links TRBV12-3 or TRBV12-4 with TRBJ1-2; 8 bases agree with TRBD1. V gave up 2 bases and J gave up 2 bases; unmatched junction bases: 1. The CDR3 loop spans 14 amino acids. CDR3 bases: TGTGCCAGCAGTTTACCAGGGGGCAACTATGGCTACACCTTC. Encoded protein: CASSLPGGNYGYTF.

V usage is TRBV4-3 and J usage is TRBJ1-4, with a weak D call TRBD1 (5 bases). Trimming stripped 4 bases from V and 0 bases from J, with 12 bases between. This CDR3 region has 16 residues. Per germline, CDR1 LGHNA and CDR2 YSLEER. The CDR3 nucleotides read TGCGCCAGCAGCCGACAGTTACCTGCAACTAATGAAAAACTGTTTTTT. It specifies CASSRQLPATNEKLFF.